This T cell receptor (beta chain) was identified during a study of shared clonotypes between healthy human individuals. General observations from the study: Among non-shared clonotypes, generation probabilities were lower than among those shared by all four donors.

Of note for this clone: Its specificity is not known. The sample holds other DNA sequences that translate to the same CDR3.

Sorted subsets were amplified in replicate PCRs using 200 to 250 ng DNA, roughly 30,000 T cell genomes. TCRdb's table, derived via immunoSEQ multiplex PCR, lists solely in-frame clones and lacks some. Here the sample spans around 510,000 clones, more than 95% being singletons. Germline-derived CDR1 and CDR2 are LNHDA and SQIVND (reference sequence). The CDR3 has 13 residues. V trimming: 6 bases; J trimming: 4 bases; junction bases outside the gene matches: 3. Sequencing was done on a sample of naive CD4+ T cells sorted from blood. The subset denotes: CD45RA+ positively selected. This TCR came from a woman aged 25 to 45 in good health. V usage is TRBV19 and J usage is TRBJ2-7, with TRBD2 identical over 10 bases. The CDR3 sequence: CASRSSGGYEQYF. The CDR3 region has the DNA TGTGCCAGTAGGTCTAGCGGGGGTTACGAGCAGTACTTC.